This T cell receptor beta chain was obtained from a study of radiation and T cells in renal cell carcinoma. Findings of the study overall: No pretreatment tumor biopsies were available for baseline clonotypes.

The time point: blood 2 weeks post-SBRT. Sample treatment: 15 Gy SBRT to primary tumor, nephrectomy 4 weeks later. Blood was sampled at baseline, 2 weeks and 4 weeks after SBRT. The patient's renal cell carcinoma had clear cell pathology. Germline CDR1 and CDR2: MGHRA and YSYEKL. This CDR3 is built from 14 residues. Trimming took off 1 base at V and 5 bases at J, with 12 bases between the two ends. Some clones are missing from TCRdb's copy, which holds only in-frame ones; the method was immunoSEQ multiplex PCR. The repertoire includes about 130,000 clones, 81% of them detected once, and roughly 5% sits in the top ten. About this clone itself: Its antigen remains unknown.

The sequence derives from a man between 45 and 60 years old with renal cell carcinoma. The chain employs TRBV4-1 and TRBJ2-7; possibly TRBD1 for D (5 bases). The material sequenced was blood, taken from a patient whose treatment included radiotherapy and nephrectomy. Here the CDR3 DNA reads TGCGCCAGCAGCCAAGTGTCAGGGTACAACGAGCAGTACTTC. Protein: CASSQVSGYNEQYF.